These 30 T cell receptor beta chains were all obtained from the same sample, sequenced in a study of CD8+ T cells in alopecia areata. Treatment meaning: oral pan-JAK inhibitor, 5-10 mg twice daily. The sequencing template was cDNA reverse transcribed from extracted RNA. Clones were sequenced by immunoSEQ multiplex PCR, and TCRdb holds only the in-frame ones, with some missing. The sample records fewer than 110,000 clones, about 83% being singletons. This specimen was CD8+ T cells sorted from blood, taken at week 24, from a patient treated with tofacitinib. These receptors all stem from a human donor with alopecia areata.

V and J are TRBV10-2 and TRBJ2-7, with 9 bases lining up with TRBD1. V lost 7 bases to trimming and J lost 4 bases; unmatched junction nucleotides: 5. CDR1 and CDR2 (germline): WSHSY, SAAADI. This CDR3 comprises 13 residues. The CDR3 sequence is CASKQTGGYEQYF. The CDR3 DNA follows: TGCGCCAGCAAACAGACAGGGGGGTACGAGCAGTACTTC.

The rearrangement links TRBV27 to TRBJ1-6; no definite D call. The CDR3 is 13 amino acids. Germline CDR1 MNHEY, CDR2 SMNVEV (reference sequence). Trimming pared 5 bases from V and 14 bases from J, leaving 16 bases between. The CDR3 protein is CASSDGDPRTLHF. The CDR3 DNA is TGTGCCAGCAGTGACGGCGACCCCCGCACCCTCCACTTT.

The chain links TRBV2 to TRBJ2-5; tentatively, D is TRBD2 (7 bases). Germline V gene data show CDR1 as SNHLY and CDR2 as FYNNEI. The CDR3 has 18 residues. The ends were cut back, 5 bases at V and 5 bases at J, with 27 bases in the middle. Here the CDR3 DNA reads TGTGCCAGCAGTTCCCCCCGGGGGGCAGAGGGTATCGGGGAGACCCAGTACTTC. Protein: CASSSPRGAEGIGETQYF. The full variable domain, completed using reference TRBV2 and TRBJ2-5, is EPEVTQTPSHQVTQMGQEVILRCVPISNHLYFYWYRQILGQKVEFLVSFYNNEISEKSEIFDDQFSVERPDGSNFTLKIRSTKLEDSAMYFCASSSPRGAEGIGETQYFGPGTRLLVL.

As to this clone: The identical CDR3 is also encoded by other nucleotide sequences in the sample. The CDR3 reads CASSLGSPETQYF. For the CDR3, the DNA is TGTGCCAGCAGCTTAGGCAGCCCAGAGACCCAGTACTTC. The chain carries TRBV7-2 and TRBJ2-5; D ambiguous. CDR1 is SGHTA and CDR2 is FQGNSA in the germline V gene. This CDR3 has 13 amino acids. The V gene lost 1 base and the J gene lost 4 bases, with 7 bases spanning the gap.

The chain has TRBV9 and TRBJ2-7; D call uncertain. The CDR3 sequence is 13 residues long. Trimming took off 0 bases at V and 7 bases at J, with 11 bases between the two ends. Germline assignment: CDR1 SGDLS and CDR2 YYNGEE. The CDR3 DNA follows: TGTGCCAGCAGCGTAGACAGCCCTACGGAGCAGTACTTC. It translates to CASSVDSPTEQYF.

The genes are TRBV6-4 and TRBJ2-3, with 13 positions matching TRBD2. CDR1 MRHNA and CDR2 SNTAGT come from the germline V gene. J gave up 4 bases and V 3 bases, and 4 bases lay outside the gene matches. The CDR3 runs to 16 residues. The CDR3 loop is CASSESLAGGPDTQYF. Here the CDR3 DNA reads TGTGCCAGCAGTGAATCACTAGCGGGGGGGCCAGATACGCAGTATTTT.

This chain uses TRBV7-9 with TRBJ2-1, with D maybe TRBD1 (6 bases). The CDR3 totals 12 residues. The germline V and J ends were trimmed by 5 bases and 7 bases, with 9 bases remaining between them. Germline-derived CDR1 and CDR2 are SEHNR and FQNEAQ (reference sequence). This CDR3 is CASSRTGNEQFF. CDR3 DNA sequence: TGTGCCAGCAGCCGAACAGGGAATGAGCAGTTCTTC.

V gene TRBV7-2 combines with J gene TRBJ2-1, with D unclear. V gave up 2 bases and J gave up 6 bases, with 2 bases separating them. The CDR3 runs to 11 residues. Germline V gene sequence: CDR1 SGHTA, CDR2 FQGNSA. The CDR3 nucleotides read TGTGCCAGCAGCTTATCCAATGAGCAGTTCTTC. Encoded protein: CASSLSNEQFF. The complete variable domain, with remaining parts taken from reference TRBV7-2 and TRBJ2-1, reads GAGVSQSPSNKVTEKGKDVELRCDPISGHTALYWYRQSLGQGLEFLIYFQGNSAPDKSGLPSDRFSAERTGGSVSTLTIQRTQQEDSAVYLCASSLSNEQFFGPGTRLTVL.

The V call is TRBV4-1, the J call TRBJ2-5; D call uncertain. This CDR3 comprises 12 residues. Germline V gene sequence: CDR1 MGHRA, CDR2 YSYEKL. Trimming pared 0 bases from V and 5 bases from J, leaving 4 bases between. In nucleotides, the CDR3 is TGCGCCAGCAGCCAAGATCAGGAGACCCAGTACTTC. Its translation: CASSQDQETQYF.

This rearrangement joins TRBV13 to TRBJ2-3, with 8 bases fitting TRBD1. Trimming cost V 5 bases and J 2 bases; bases outside gene matches: 6. Germline V CDR1 and CDR2: PRHDT, FYEKMQ (reference sequence). The CDR3 length is 15 residues. The CDR3 nucleotides are TGTGCCAGCAGCAAGCGGACAGGGTCCACAGATACGCAGTATTTT. Translated: CASSKRTGSTDTQYF.

The chain is built from TRBV29-1 and TRBJ2-5, with unresolved D. CDR1 is SQVTM and CDR2 is ANQGSEA in the germline V gene. The CDR3 has 11 amino acids. Between the trimmed V and J ends, which lost 7 bases and 5 bases, there was a span of 11 bases. The DNA for the CDR3 is TGCAGCGGGACCAGTGGGGAGACCCAGTACTTC. Translating it yields CSGTSGETQYF.

This clone was observed many times. This chain uses TRBV11-2 with TRBJ2-3; no clear D gene. V lost 2 bases, J lost 0 bases, and 9 bases lay in between. Germline CDR1 and CDR2: SGHAT and FQNNGV. The CDR3 consists of 15 residues. CDR3 in amino acids: CASSLTGLSTDTQYF. Here the CDR3 DNA reads TGTGCCAGCAGCTTAACCGGGTTAAGCACAGATACGCAGTATTTT.

For this clone: This same CDR3 is encoded by further DNA sequences in the sample. The rearrangement links TRBV11-2 to TRBJ2-1; D is unclear. The germline V and J ends were trimmed by 3 bases and 4 bases, with 4 bases remaining between them. The CDR3 loop spans 12 amino acids. In germline, CDR1 is SGHAT, CDR2 FQNNGV. The CDR3 spells CASSLGYNEQFF. The CDR3 DNA follows: TGTGCCAGCAGCTTGGGGTACAATGAGCAGTTCTTC.

The chain recombines TRBV11-2 with TRBJ1-2; maybe TRBD1 (5 bases). The CDR3 loop spans 15 amino acids. Germline V gene sequence: CDR1 SGHAT, CDR2 FQNNGV. Trimming took 0 bases from V and 4 from J, leaving 12 bases between them. The CDR3 reads CASSLEAGNFYGYTF. The CDR3 DNA reads TGTGCCAGCAGCTTAGAAGCAGGGAACTTCTATGGCTACACCTTC.

The chain uses TRBV6-1 and TRBJ2-7; D possibly matches TRBD1 or TRBD2 (6 bases each). V was pared by 2 bases and J by 2 bases, with 16 bases between. The germline V gene encodes CDR1 MNHNS and CDR2 SASEGT. CDR3 size: 16 residues. CDR3 residues: CASSENTGALTYEQYF. DNA of the CDR3: TGTGCCAGCAGTGAAAATACGGGGGCTTTAACCTACGAGCAGTACTTC.

J is TRBJ2-7 and V is TRBV7-9, with D uncertain. The V end lost 4 bases, the J end lost 7 bases, and 14 bases lay between the germline ends. Germline CDR1 SEHNR, CDR2 FQNEAQ (reference sequence). There are 13 residues in the CDR3. The CDR3 bases are TGTGCCAGCAGCTCGGCCCCCCTGAGGGAGCAGTACTTC. This gives the protein CASSSAPLREQYF.

The rearrangement joins TRBV15 to TRBJ1-5, with no clear D. This CDR3 is 14 amino acids long. Germline assignment: CDR1 LNHNV and CDR2 YYDKDF (reference sequence). V was shortened by 0 bases and J by 5 bases, with 8 bases between the two germline ends. DNA of the CDR3: TGTGCCACCAGCAGAGATCATAGGGATCAGCCCCAGCATTTT. Encoded protein: CATSRDHRDQPQHF.

The rearrangement links TRBV7-6 to TRBJ2-1; D may be TRBD1 (6 bases). V lost 5 bases and J lost 0, with 14 bases in between. CDR3 length: 16 residues. Germline V CDR1 and CDR2: SGHVS, FNYEAQ. CDR3 protein: CASSQITGSSYNEQFF. CDR3 DNA: TGTGCCAGCAGCCAGATCACAGGGAGCTCCTACAATGAGCAGTTCTTC.

The chain uses TRBV29-1 and TRBJ1-1, with D maybe TRBD1 (5 bases). Trimming took off 4 bases at V and 10 bases at J, with 13 bases between the two ends. CDR1 is SQVTM and CDR2 is ANQGSEA in the germline V gene. The CDR3 runs 11 residues. CDR3 sequence: CSVVERDGAFF. CDR3 nucleotide sequence: TGCAGCGTTGTTGAGCGGGACGGAGCTTTCTTT.

This clone was seen only once. The J gene is TRBJ2-3, the V gene TRBV7-2; TRBD1 might be the D (5 bases). CDR3 length equals 15 residues. V gave up 5 bases and J gave up 4 bases, with 16 bases separating them. Germline V lookup: CDR1 SGHTA, CDR2 FQGNSA. DNA of the CDR3: TGTGCCAGCAGCCCCCCCAGGGCAAGCGCAGATACGCAGTATTTT. Translation gives CASSPPRASADTQYF.

This rearrangement joins TRBV6-1 to TRBJ1-2, with D unresolved. The CDR3 totals 12 residues. Trimming shortened V by 1 base and J by 5 bases, and 5 bases separated the two germline ends. Germline V lookup: CDR1 MNHNS, CDR2 SASEGT. In DNA form, the CDR3 reads TGTGCCAGCAGTGAAGGAGGGTATGGCTACACCTTC. Translated, it gives CASSEGGYGYTF.

The chain joins TRBV7-9 to TRBJ2-6; D gene ambiguous. With 6 bases removed from V and 2 bases from J, the gap between germline ends came to 2 bases. This CDR3 spans 12 amino acids. CDR1 is SEHNR and CDR2 is FQNEAQ in the germline V gene (reference sequence). The CDR3 DNA is TGTGCCAGCAGGGCTGGGGCCAACGTCCTGACTTTC. It yields the protein CASRAGANVLTF.

The chain uses TRBV19 and TRBJ2-1, with D uncertain. V dropped 3 bases and J dropped 8 bases, with 11 bases sitting between them. The CDR3 sequence is 13 residues long. Germline values: CDR1 LNHDA, CDR2 SQIVND (reference sequence). The CDR3 region has the DNA TGTGCCAGTAGTATGGTCCGCTCGGATGAGCAGTTCTTC. This translates into CASSMVRSDEQFF.

The chain couples TRBV27 to TRBJ2-5; TRBD2 matches 11 bases. Germline CDR1 is MNHEY and CDR2 is SMNVEV (reference sequence). CDR3 length: 16 residues. J lost 4 bases, V lost 3 bases, and 7 bases had no gene match. The CDR3 DNA is TGTGCCAGCAGTTTGGTAGCGGGGGGGCTGCGAGAGACCCAGTACTTC. Translation: CASSLVAGGLRETQYF.

The genes are TRBV30 and TRBJ2-7; 10 bases align to TRBD2. CDR3 length equals 14 residues. In germline, CDR1 is GTSNPN, CDR2 SVGIG (reference sequence). V trimming: 5 bases; J trimming: 7 bases; junction bases outside the gene matches: 11. In DNA, the CDR3 is TGTGCCTGGGGACTAGCGGTTGCGTCGGGGGAGCAGTACTTC. It is translated as CAWGLAVASGEQYF.

This sequence joins TRBV6-6 and TRBJ2-1; 7 nucleotides line up with TRBD1. Trimming at V came to 5 bases and at J to 0 bases, leaving 4 bases not matched to a gene. Germline loops: CDR1 MNHNY, CDR2 SVGAGI (reference sequence). The CDR3 totals 15 residues. DNA for the CDR3: TGTGCCAGCAGTCCATGGGACAGCTCCTACAATGAGCAGTTCTTC. Translation: CASSPWDSSYNEQFF.

This clone was seen only a few times. This sequence joins TRBV5-4 and TRBJ2-3, with 7 positions matching TRBD2. CDR1 is SGHNT and CDR2 is YYREEE in the germline V gene (reference sequence). Losses at the gene ends were 10 bases for V and 4 bases for J; bases not matched to a gene: 12. There are 14 residues in the CDR3. In nucleotides, the CDR3 is TGTGCCTGCGGCGGCGGGGGAAGCGCAGATACGCAGTATTTT. Encoded protein: CACGGGGSADTQYF.

V gene TRBV29-1 combines with J gene TRBJ1-1; D call uncertain. Deletions cut 3 bases from V and 4 bases from J, with 9 bases between. The germline CDR1 and CDR2 sequences are SQVTM and ANQGSEA. The CDR3 is 12 residues long. The DNA for the CDR3 is TGCAGCGTTGAGGGGTCGAGCACTGAAGCTTTCTTT. Residues: CSVEGSSTEAFF.

This rearrangement joins TRBV19 to TRBJ2-3; 8 bases line up with TRBD1. Germline-derived CDR1 and CDR2 are LNHDA and SQIVND (reference sequence). This CDR3 spans 15 amino acids. V was clipped by 3 bases and J by 2 bases; unmatched bases: 4. DNA for the CDR3: TGTGCCAGTAGTATGAGGGACAGGAACACAGATACGCAGTATTTT. Amino acid sequence: CASSMRDRNTDTQYF.

CDR3 loop: CASSSPGGSNYGYTF. For the CDR3, the DNA is TGTGCCAGCAGCTCCCCCGGGGGTAGTAACTATGGCTACACCTTC. The rearrangement uses TRBV5-4 and TRBJ1-2; D possibly corresponds to TRBD1 (5 bases). CDR1 and CDR2 (germline): SGHNT, YYREEE (reference sequence). This CDR3 comprises 15 residues. V was cut by 3 bases and J by 1 base, with 13 bases left in between.